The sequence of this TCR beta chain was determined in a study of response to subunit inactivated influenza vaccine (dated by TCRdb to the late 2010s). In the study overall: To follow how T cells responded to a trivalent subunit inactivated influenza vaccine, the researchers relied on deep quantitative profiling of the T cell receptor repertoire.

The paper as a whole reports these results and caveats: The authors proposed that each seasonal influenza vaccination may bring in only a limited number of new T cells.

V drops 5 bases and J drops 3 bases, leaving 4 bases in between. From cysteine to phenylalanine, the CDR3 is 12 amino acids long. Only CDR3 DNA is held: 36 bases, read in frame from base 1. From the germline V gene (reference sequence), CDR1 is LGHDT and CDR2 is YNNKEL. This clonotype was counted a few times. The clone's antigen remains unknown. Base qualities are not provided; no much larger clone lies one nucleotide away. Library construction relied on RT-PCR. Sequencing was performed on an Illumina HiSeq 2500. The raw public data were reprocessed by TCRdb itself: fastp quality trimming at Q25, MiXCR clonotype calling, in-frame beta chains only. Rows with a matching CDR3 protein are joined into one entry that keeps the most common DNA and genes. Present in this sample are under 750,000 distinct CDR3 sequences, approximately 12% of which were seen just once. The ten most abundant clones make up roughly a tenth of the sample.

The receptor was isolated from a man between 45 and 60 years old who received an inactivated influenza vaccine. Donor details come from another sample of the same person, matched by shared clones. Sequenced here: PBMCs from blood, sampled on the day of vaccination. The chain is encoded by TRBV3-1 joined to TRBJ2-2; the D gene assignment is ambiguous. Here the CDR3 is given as CASSSHTGELFF. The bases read TGTGCCAGCAGCTCGCACACCGGGGAGCTGTTTTTT.